Listed below are T cell receptor beta chains from one sample, sequenced in a study of OX40 agonist ivuxolimab in advanced cancers. Produced via immunoSEQ multiplex PCR; TCRdb's table is partial and in-frame only. The top ten hold 3% to 3.5% of the sample, which has more than 15,000 clones, around four fifths seen once. This specimen was CD4+ or CD8+ T cells sorted from blood, taken in a trial of the OX40 agonist ivuxolimab. These receptor sequences come from an adult with an advanced solid tumor such as melanoma, head and neck, liver or kidney cancer. The CDR3 runs from the conserved cysteine through the conserved F or W. Each record gives: V gene, J gene, clone size, D gene, CDR3 protein, CDR3 DNA. D genes are given only for firm matches. For some rows the clone size is stated as once, few or many, or as a class when expanded; others skip it.

V gene: TRBV5-1
J gene: TRBJ1-5
clone size: .
D gene: .
CDR3 protein: CASSPGPNGRGNQPQHF
CDR3 DNA: TGCGCCAGCAGCCCGGGACCTAACGGCAGGGGCAATCAGCCCCAGCATTTT

V gene: TRBV10-3
J gene: TRBJ1-4
clone size: .
D gene: .
CDR3 protein: CAIGSTGGDEKLFF
CDR3 DNA: TGTGCCATCGGATCGACGGGAGGGGATGAAAAACTGTTTTTT

V gene: TRBV27
J gene: TRBJ1-5
clone size: .
D gene: TRBD1
CDR3 protein: CASAPVGGQLSNQPQHF
CDR3 DNA: TGTGCCAGCGCACCTGTGGGGGGACAGCTCAGCAATCAGCCCCAGCATTTT

V gene: TRBV2
J gene: TRBJ1-3
clone size: .
D gene: TRBD1
CDR3 protein: CASKGSGGPGNTIYF
CDR3 DNA: TGTGCCAGTAAAGGTTCAGGGGGACCCGGAAACACCATATATTTT

V gene: TRBV6-5
J gene: TRBJ2-1
clone size: once
D gene: TRBD1
CDR3 protein: CASTGTGSPEQFF
CDR3 DNA: TGTGCCAGCACCGGGACAGGGAGTCCTGAGCAGTTCTTC

V gene: TRBV5-1
J gene: TRBJ2-3
clone size: .
D gene: .
CDR3 protein: CASSTRTGTDTQYF
CDR3 DNA: TGCGCCAGCAGCACCCGGACGGGCACAGATACGCAGTATTTT

V gene: TRBV6-4
J gene: TRBJ2-6
clone size: .
D gene: .
CDR3 protein: CASSDAPLSSGANVLTF
CDR3 DNA: TGTGCCAGCAGTGACGCACCACTTAGCTCTGGGGCCAACGTCCTGACTTTC

V gene: TRBV6-1
J gene: TRBJ2-1
clone size: .
D gene: .
CDR3 protein: CASRGIASYNEQFF
CDR3 DNA: TGTGCCAGCAGGGGGATAGCCTCCTACAATGAGCAGTTCTTC

V gene: TRBV27
J gene: TRBJ2-1
clone size: .
D gene: .
CDR3 protein: CASSRRNEQFF
CDR3 DNA: TGTGCCAGCAGCAGGAGAAATGAGCAGTTCTTC

V gene: TRBV18
J gene: TRBJ2-3
clone size: .
D gene: .
CDR3 protein: CASSLITGGTDTQYF
CDR3 DNA: TGTGCCAGCTCACTTATAACCGGGGGCACAGATACGCAGTATTTT

V gene: TRBV29-1
J gene: TRBJ1-1
clone size: .
D gene: .
CDR3 protein: CSVAGGFVAFF
CDR3 DNA: TGCAGCGTTGCTGGGGGATTCGTAGCTTTCTTT

V gene: TRBV4-1
J gene: TRBJ2-3
clone size: few
D gene: TRBD2
CDR3 protein: CASSQATSGGSLTDTQYF
CDR3 DNA: TGCGCCAGCAGCCAAGCCACTAGCGGGGGAAGTTTGACAGATACGCAGTATTTT

V gene: TRBV28
J gene: TRBJ1-4
clone size: .
D gene: .
CDR3 protein: CASSLGGRGTNEKLFF
CDR3 DNA: TGTGCCAGCAGTTTAGGCGGGAGGGGAACTAATGAAAAACTGTTTTTT

V gene: TRBV2
J gene: TRBJ2-7
clone size: .
D gene: TRBD1
CDR3 protein: CASTGQGVAYEQYF
CDR3 DNA: TGTGCCAGCACCGGACAGGGGGTAGCCTACGAGCAGTACTTC

V gene: TRBV12-5
J gene: TRBJ1-3
clone size: .
D gene: .
CDR3 protein: CASGIHRGFSGNTIYF
CDR3 DNA: TGTGCTAGTGGTATACACCGGGGGTTCTCTGGAAACACCATATATTTT

V gene: TRBV18
J gene: TRBJ1-2
clone size: .
D gene: TRBD1
CDR3 protein: CASSPNPLTGGANGYTF
CDR3 DNA: TGTGCCAGCTCACCAAACCCCCTGACAGGGGGTGCTAATGGCTACACCTTC

V gene: TRBV4-1
J gene: TRBJ2-3
clone size: .
D gene: TRBD2
CDR3 protein: CASSQDLSGRGADTQYF
CDR3 DNA: TGCGCCAGCAGCCAAGATTTGAGCGGGAGAGGTGCAGATACGCAGTATTTT

V gene: TRBV10-2
J gene: TRBJ2-4
clone size: .
D gene: .
CDR3 protein: CASSESGSKNIQYF
CDR3 DNA: TGCGCCAGCAGTGAGTCAGGTTCCAAAAACATTCAGTACTTC

V gene: TRBV6-6
J gene: TRBJ2-1
clone size: once
D gene: TRBD1
CDR3 protein: CASSLDRGQPYNEQFF
CDR3 DNA: TGTGCCAGCAGTTTGGACAGGGGGCAACCCTACAATGAGCAGTTCTTC

V gene: TRBV18
J gene: TRBJ1-4
clone size: .
D gene: .
CDR3 protein: CASSPRAGSSTNEKLFF
CDR3 DNA: TGTGCCAGCTCACCCAGAGCCGGGAGTTCAACTAATGAAAAACTGTTTTTT

V gene: TRBV20-1
J gene: TRBJ1-2
clone size: .
D gene: .
CDR3 protein: CSARINYGYTF
CDR3 DNA: TGCAGTGCTAGGATTAACTATGGCTACACCTTC

V gene: TRBV10-2
J gene: TRBJ1-5
clone size: .
D gene: .
CDR3 protein: CASTHHGNQPQHF
CDR3 DNA: TGCGCCAGCACCCACCACGGGAATCAGCCCCAGCATTTT

V gene: TRBV9
J gene: TRBJ2-7
clone size: .
D gene: TRBD2
CDR3 protein: CASSLRGDEQYF
CDR3 DNA: TGTGCCAGCAGCCTCCGGGGGGACGAGCAGTACTTC

V gene: TRBV19
J gene: TRBJ1-1
clone size: .
D gene: .
CDR3 protein: CASSPGGGKRPEAFF
CDR3 DNA: TGTGCCAGTAGTCCGGGGGGAGGGAAGAGGCCTGAAGCTTTCTTT

V gene: TRBV4-1
J gene: TRBJ2-2
clone size: .
D gene: TRBD2
CDR3 protein: CASSYNPGLAGGPRTGELFF
CDR3 DNA: TGCGCCAGCAGCTACAACCCGGGACTAGCGGGAGGGCCAAGAACCGGGGAGCTGTTTTTT

V gene: TRBV28
J gene: TRBJ1-1
clone size: .
D gene: .
CDR3 protein: CASSTQVNTEAFF
CDR3 DNA: TGTGCCAGCAGTACCCAGGTGAACACTGAAGCTTTCTTT

V gene: TRBV18
J gene: TRBJ1-2
clone size: .
D gene: .
CDR3 protein: CASSPPGQTNYGYTF
CDR3 DNA: TGTGCCAGCTCACCACCCGGGCAGACTAACTATGGCTACACCTTC

V gene: TRBV19
J gene: TRBJ2-6
clone size: .
D gene: .
CDR3 protein: CASSNVWKSQSRANVLTF
CDR3 DNA: TGTGCCAGTAGTAACGTTTGGAAATCACAAAGTCGGGCCAACGTCCTGACTTTC

V gene: TRBV9
J gene: TRBJ2-7
clone size: .
D gene: TRBD2
CDR3 protein: CASSVGPTSAASSYEQYF
CDR3 DNA: TGTGCCAGCAGCGTAGGACCCACTAGCGCCGCGAGCTCCTACGAGCAGTACTTC

V gene: TRBV2
J gene: TRBJ2-2
clone size: .
D gene: .
CDR3 protein: CASTVGNTGELFF
CDR3 DNA: TGTGCCAGCACTGTAGGCAACACCGGGGAGCTGTTTTTT

V gene: TRBV4-3
J gene: TRBJ1-1
clone size: .
D gene: .
CDR3 protein: CASSQGGYTEAFF
CDR3 DNA: TGCGCCAGCAGCCAAGGGGGGTACACTGAAGCTTTCTTT

V gene: TRBV4-1
J gene: TRBJ1-4
clone size: .
D gene: .
CDR3 protein: CASSQVGTTGEKLFF
CDR3 DNA: TGCGCCAGCAGCCAAGTGGGGACCACGGGGGAAAAACTGTTTTTT

V gene: TRBV20-1
J gene: TRBJ2-7
clone size: .
D gene: .
CDR3 protein: CSARQSYEQYF
CDR3 DNA: TGCAGTGCTAGACAGTCCTACGAGCAGTACTTC

V gene: TRBV21-1
J gene: TRBJ2-1
clone size: .
D gene: .
CDR3 protein: CASSKGRGSSYNEQFF
CDR3 DNA: TGTGCCAGCAGCAAAGGCAGAGGGAGCTCCTACAATGAGCAGTTCTTC

V gene: TRBV19
J gene: TRBJ1-4
clone size: .
D gene: .
CDR3 protein: CASTSGRLNNEKLYF
CDR3 DNA: TGTGCCAGTACCTCAGGGCGGCTAAATAATGAAAAACTGTATTTT

V gene: TRBV2
J gene: TRBJ2-7
clone size: .
D gene: .
CDR3 protein: CASSLNEGVYEQYF
CDR3 DNA: TGTGCCAGCAGCCTCAACGAGGGGGTATACGAGCAGTACTTC

V gene: TRBV29-1
J gene: TRBJ1-1
clone size: few
D gene: .
CDR3 protein: CSVEQNTEAFF
CDR3 DNA: TGCAGCGTTGAACAGAACACTGAAGCTTTCTTT

V gene: TRBV28
J gene: TRBJ2-3
clone size: once
D gene: .
CDR3 protein: CATEGGRRPDTQYF
CDR3 DNA: TGTGCCACGGAAGGTGGGAGGAGGCCAGATACGCAGTATTTT

V gene: TRBV7-9
J gene: TRBJ2-3
clone size: once
D gene: TRBD1
CDR3 protein: CASSWGQGPETQYF
CDR3 DNA: TGTGCCAGCAGCTGGGGACAGGGGCCAGAAACGCAGTATTTT

V gene: TRBV20-1
J gene: TRBJ1-1
clone size: few
D gene: .
CDR3 protein: CSAWVNTEAFF
CDR3 DNA: TGCAGTGCGTGGGTGAACACTGAAGCTTTCTTT

V gene: TRBV4-3
J gene: TRBJ1-2
clone size: .
D gene: .
CDR3 protein: CASSQIKWQEHYGYTF
CDR3 DNA: TGCGCCAGCAGCCAAATAAAGTGGCAGGAACACTATGGCTACACCTTC

V gene: TRBV18
J gene: TRBJ1-1
clone size: .
D gene: .
CDR3 protein: CASSWDGRMNTEAFF
CDR3 DNA: TGTGCCAGCTCATGGGATGGGCGCATGAACACTGAAGCTTTCTTT

V gene: TRBV5-1
J gene: TRBJ2-2
clone size: .
D gene: .
CDR3 protein: CASSRAGPNTGELFF
CDR3 DNA: TGCGCCAGCAGTCGAGCAGGGCCAAACACCGGGGAGCTGTTTTTT

V gene: TRBV27
J gene: TRBJ1-1
clone size: .
D gene: TRBD1
CDR3 protein: CASSHRDRVTEAFF
CDR3 DNA: TGTGCCAGCAGCCACCGGGACAGGGTAACTGAAGCTTTCTTT

V gene: TRBV6-4
J gene: TRBJ2-1
clone size: .
D gene: .
CDR3 protein: CASSASRDTRGEQFF
CDR3 DNA: TGTGCCAGCAGTGCTAGCCGGGACACCCGAGGGGAGCAGTTCTTC

V gene: TRBV14
J gene: TRBJ1-1
clone size: .
D gene: .
CDR3 protein: CASTLTGLNTEAFF
CDR3 DNA: TGTGCCAGCACCCTCACAGGCTTGAACACTGAAGCTTTCTTT

V gene: TRBV11-2
J gene: TRBJ1-3
clone size: .
D gene: .
CDR3 protein: CASSLDLVKGNTIYF
CDR3 DNA: TGTGCCAGCAGCTTAGATCTGGTGAAGGGAAACACCATATATTTT

V gene: TRBV19
J gene: TRBJ2-7
clone size: once
D gene: TRBD2
CDR3 protein: CASSDSGLVTYEQYF
CDR3 DNA: TGTGCCAGTAGCGACTCGGGACTAGTAACCTACGAGCAGTACTTC

V gene: TRBV7-2
J gene: TRBJ2-7
clone size: .
D gene: TRBD2
CDR3 protein: CASSQGLDAWEQYF
CDR3 DNA: TGTGCCAGCAGCCAGGGACTAGACGCTTGGGAGCAGTACTTC

V gene: TRBV28
J gene: TRBJ1-2
clone size: .
D gene: TRBD1
CDR3 protein: CASSWNRGRGYTF
CDR3 DNA: TGTGCCAGCAGTTGGAACAGGGGGCGTGGCTACACCTTC

V gene: TRBV28
J gene: TRBJ2-1
clone size: .
D gene: .
CDR3 protein: CASRALSSYNEQFF
CDR3 DNA: TGTGCCAGCAGGGCCCTAAGCTCCTACAATGAGCAGTTCTTC

V gene: TRBV19
J gene: TRBJ2-1
clone size: .
D gene: .
CDR3 protein: CASRGAGLYNEQFF
CDR3 DNA: TGTGCCAGTAGAGGGGCGGGGTTATACAATGAGCAGTTCTTC

V gene: TRBV20-1
J gene: TRBJ2-3
clone size: .
D gene: .
CDR3 protein: CSARSLDTQYF
CDR3 DNA: TGCAGTGCTAGGTCCCTAGATACGCAGTATTTT